This T cell receptor beta chain is from a study of regulatory T cells in long-lasting Graves disease. Study results and limitations: The small sample size may have reduced accuracy. The number of shared public clonotypes was higher in persistent patients (under 3,000) than new patients (more than 850).

This clonotype showed up many times. Its cognate antigen is unknown. V shed 2 bases and J 4 bases; nucleotides not matched to a gene: 4. CDR1 MNHEY and CDR2 SVGEGT come from the germline V gene. This CDR3 has 14 residues. Combining iRepertoire HTBI primers with Arm-PCR of CDR3 regions, the authors built TCR beta libraries. TCRdb called the multiplex PCR reads again in MiXCR, with one record for every CDR3 protein. Of 400,000 to 500,000 distinct CDR3 sequences listed, about a fifth are singletons. The time point denotes: persistent/refractory GD, antithyroid drugs over 5 years with positive TRAb. From RNA extracted from PBMCs, the TCR library was made.

The TCR originated in a female donor with Graves disease. V gene TRBV6-2 or TRBV6-3 combines with J gene TRBJ2-7; TRBD1 matches at 8 bases. The sequencing used peripheral blood mononuclear cells (PBMCs), collected when the disease was refractory, from a patient treated with antithyroid drugs. In DNA form, the CDR3 reads TGTGCCAGCAGTTACGGGACAGGAGCTTACGAGCAGTACTTC. Its protein is CASSYGTGAYEQYF.